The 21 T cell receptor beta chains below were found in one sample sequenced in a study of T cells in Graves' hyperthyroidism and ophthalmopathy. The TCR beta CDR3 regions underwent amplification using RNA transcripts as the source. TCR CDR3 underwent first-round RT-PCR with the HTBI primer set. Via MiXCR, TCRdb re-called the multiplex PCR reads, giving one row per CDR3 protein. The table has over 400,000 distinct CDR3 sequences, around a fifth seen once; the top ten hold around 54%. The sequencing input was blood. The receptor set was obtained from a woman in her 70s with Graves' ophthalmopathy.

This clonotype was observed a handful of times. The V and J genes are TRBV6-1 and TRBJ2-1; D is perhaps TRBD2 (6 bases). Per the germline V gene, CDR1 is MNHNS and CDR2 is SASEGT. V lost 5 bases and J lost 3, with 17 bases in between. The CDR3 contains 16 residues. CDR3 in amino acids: CASSQTGGWSYNEQFF. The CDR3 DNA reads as TGTGCCAGCAGTCAAACCGGAGGGTGGAGCTACAATGAGCAGTTCTTC.

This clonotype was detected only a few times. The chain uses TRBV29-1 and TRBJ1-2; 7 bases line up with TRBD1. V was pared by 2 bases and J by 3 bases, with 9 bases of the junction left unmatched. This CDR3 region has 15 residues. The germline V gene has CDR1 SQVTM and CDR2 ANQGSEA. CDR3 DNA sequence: TGCAGCGTTGAAACCCGACAGGGTGCTTACTATGGCTACACCTTC. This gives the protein CSVETRQGAYYGYTF.

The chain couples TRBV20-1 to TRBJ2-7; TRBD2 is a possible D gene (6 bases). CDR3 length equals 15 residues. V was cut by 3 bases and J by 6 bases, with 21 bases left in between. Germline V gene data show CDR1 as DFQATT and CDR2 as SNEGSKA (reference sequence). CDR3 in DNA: TGCAGTGCTAGTTTCCGAGCCGGGAGAAACTCCGAGCAGTACTTC. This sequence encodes CSASFRAGRNSEQYF.

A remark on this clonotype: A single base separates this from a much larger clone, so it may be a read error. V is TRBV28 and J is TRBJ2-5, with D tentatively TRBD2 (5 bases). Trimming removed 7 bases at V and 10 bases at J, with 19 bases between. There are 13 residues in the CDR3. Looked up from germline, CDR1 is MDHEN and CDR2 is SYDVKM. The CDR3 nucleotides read TGTGCCAGCAATCCTGGTCGGGGTCAGATCCAGTACTTC. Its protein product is CASNPGRGQIQYF.

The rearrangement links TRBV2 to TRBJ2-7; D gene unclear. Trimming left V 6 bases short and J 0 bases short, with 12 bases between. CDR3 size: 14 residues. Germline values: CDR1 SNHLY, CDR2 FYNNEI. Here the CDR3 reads CASRYSHSSYEQYV. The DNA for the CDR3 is TGTGCCAGCAGATACAGTCATAGCTCCTACGAGCAGTACGTC.

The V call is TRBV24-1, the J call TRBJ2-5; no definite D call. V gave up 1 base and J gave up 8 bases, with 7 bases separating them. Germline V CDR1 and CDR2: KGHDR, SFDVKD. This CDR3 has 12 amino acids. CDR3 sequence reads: CATSDFGTTQYF. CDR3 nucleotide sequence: TGTGCCACCAGTGATTTCGGCACTACCCAGTACTTC.

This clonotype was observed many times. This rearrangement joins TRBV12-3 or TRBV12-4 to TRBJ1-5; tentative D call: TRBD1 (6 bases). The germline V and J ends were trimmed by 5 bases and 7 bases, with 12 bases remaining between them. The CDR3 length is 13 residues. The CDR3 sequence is CASSRDIKQPQHF. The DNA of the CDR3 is TGTGCCAGCAGTCGGGACATTAAGCAGCCCCAGCATTTT.

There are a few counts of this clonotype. CDR3 sequence reads: CASSSSRTSGSFHEQFF. The CDR3 DNA reads as TGTGCCAGCAGTTCCTCCAGGACTAGCGGGAGTTTCCATGAGCAGTTCTTC. This sequence joins TRBV27 and TRBJ2-1; 13 bases line up with TRBD2. Germline lookup yields CDR1 MNHEY and CDR2 SMNVEV (reference sequence). J was trimmed by 8 bases and V by 4 bases; bases with no gene match: 11. The length of the CDR3 is 17 residues.

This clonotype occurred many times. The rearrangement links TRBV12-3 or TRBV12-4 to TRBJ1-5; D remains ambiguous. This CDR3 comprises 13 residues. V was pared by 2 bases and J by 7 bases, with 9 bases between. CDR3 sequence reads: CASSLRIGQPQHF. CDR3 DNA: TGTGCCAGCAGTTTAAGGATCGGACAGCCCCAGCATTTT.

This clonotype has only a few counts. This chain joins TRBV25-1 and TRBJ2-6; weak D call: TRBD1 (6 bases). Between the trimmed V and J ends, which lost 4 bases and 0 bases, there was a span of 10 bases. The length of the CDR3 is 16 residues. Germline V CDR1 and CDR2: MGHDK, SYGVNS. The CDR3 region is CASSATGYSGANVLTF. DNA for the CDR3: TGTGCCAGCAGTGCGACAGGCTACTCTGGGGCCAACGTCCTGACTTTC. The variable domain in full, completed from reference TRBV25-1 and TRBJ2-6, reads EADIYQTPRYLVIGTGKKITLECSQTMGHDKMYWYQQDPGMELHLIHYSYGVNSTEKGDLSSESTVSRIRTEHFPLTLESARPSHTSQYLCASSATGYSGANVLTFGAGSRLTVL.

CDR3 loop: CASRQHGTSGTREQYF. The CDR3, as DNA: TGTGCCAGCAGACAGCACGGGACTAGCGGGACCCGGGAGCAGTACTTC. The J gene is TRBJ2-7, the V gene TRBV7-2; the match to TRBD2 covers 13 bases. This CDR3 spans 16 amino acids. The trim removed 6 bases at V and 7 bases at J, leaving 12 bases unmatched. Per the germline V gene, CDR1 is SGHTA and CDR2 is FQGNSA.

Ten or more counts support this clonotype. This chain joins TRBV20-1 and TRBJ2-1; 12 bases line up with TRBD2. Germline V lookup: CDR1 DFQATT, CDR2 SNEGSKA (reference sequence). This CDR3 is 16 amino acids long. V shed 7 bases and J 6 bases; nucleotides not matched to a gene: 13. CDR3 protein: CSVQRASGRAFNEQFF. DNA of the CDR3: TGCAGTGTCCAGAGGGCTAGCGGGAGGGCCTTCAATGAGCAGTTCTTC.

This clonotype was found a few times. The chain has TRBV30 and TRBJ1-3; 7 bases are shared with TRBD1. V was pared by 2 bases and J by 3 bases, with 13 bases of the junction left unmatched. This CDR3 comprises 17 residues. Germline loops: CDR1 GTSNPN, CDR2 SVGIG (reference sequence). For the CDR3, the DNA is TGTGCCTGGAGTTCTACGCGGACAGGACGCGTTGGAAACACCATATATTTT. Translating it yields CAWSSTRTGRVGNTIYF.

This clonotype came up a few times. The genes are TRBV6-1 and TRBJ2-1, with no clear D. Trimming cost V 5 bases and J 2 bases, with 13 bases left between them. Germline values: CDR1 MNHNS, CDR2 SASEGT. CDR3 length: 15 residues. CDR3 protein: CASSSQSPTYNEQFF. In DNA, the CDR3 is TGTGCCAGCAGTTCCCAATCCCCGACCTACAATGAGCAGTTCTTC.

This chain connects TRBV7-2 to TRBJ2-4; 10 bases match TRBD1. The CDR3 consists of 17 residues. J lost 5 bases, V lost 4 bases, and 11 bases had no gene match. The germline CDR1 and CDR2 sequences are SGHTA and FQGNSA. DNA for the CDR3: TGTGCCAGCAGCTCGCCTTCGGGACAGGGGTACGAAAACATTCAGTACTTC. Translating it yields CASSSPSGQGYENIQYF.

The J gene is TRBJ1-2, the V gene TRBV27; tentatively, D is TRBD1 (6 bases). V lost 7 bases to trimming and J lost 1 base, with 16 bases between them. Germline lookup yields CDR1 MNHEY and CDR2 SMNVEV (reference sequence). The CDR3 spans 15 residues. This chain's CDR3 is CASTRTAAYNYGYTF. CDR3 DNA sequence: TGTGCCAGCACCAGGACAGCCGCCTATAACTATGGCTACACCTTC.

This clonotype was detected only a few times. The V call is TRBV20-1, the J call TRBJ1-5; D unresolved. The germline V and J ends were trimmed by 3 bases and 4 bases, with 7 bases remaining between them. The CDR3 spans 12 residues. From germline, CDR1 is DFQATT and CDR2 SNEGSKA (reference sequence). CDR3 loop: CSARNTNQPQHF. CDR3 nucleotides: TGCAGTGCTAGGAATACTAATCAGCCCCAGCATTTT.

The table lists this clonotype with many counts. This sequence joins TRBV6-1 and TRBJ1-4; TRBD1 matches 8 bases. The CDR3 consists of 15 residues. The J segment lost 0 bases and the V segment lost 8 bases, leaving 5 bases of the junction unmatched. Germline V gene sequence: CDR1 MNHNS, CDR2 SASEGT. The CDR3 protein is CASGDRQATNEKLFF. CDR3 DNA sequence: TGTGCCAGCGGGGACAGGCAGGCAACTAATGAAAAACTGTTTTTT.

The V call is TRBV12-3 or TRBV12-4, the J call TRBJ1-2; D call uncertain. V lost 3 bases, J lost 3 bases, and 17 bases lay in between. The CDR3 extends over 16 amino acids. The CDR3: CASSLSSTGSYYGYTF. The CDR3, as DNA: TGTGCCAGCAGTTTGAGTTCTACGGGGAGTTACTATGGCTACACCTTC.

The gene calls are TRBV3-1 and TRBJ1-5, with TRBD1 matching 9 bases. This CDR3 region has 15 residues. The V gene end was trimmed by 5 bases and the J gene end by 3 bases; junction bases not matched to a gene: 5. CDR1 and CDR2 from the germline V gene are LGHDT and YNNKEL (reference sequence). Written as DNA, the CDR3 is TGTGCCAGCAGCTATGGACAGGGGTCCAATCAGCCCCAGCATTTT. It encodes CASSYGQGSNQPQHF.

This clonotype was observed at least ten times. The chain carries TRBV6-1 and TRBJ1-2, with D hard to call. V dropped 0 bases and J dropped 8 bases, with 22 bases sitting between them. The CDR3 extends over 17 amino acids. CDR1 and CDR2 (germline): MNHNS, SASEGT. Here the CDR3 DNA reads TGTGCCAGCAGTGAAGCGTGGGGAGTCGAAGGCCTGGGGGGCTACACCTTC. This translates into CASSEAWGVEGLGGYTF.